The 16 T cell receptor beta chains below were found in one sample sequenced in a study of T-cell memory formation after mild COVID-19. TCRdb re-analysed the 5' RACE reads in MiXCR, keeping a single row per CDR3 protein. Altogether over 60,000 distinct CDR3 sequences are present, approximately 15% being singletons, with the ten largest covering 30% to 35%. Sequences were obtained from PBMCs or a T cell subset sorted from them (not recorded which). These receptors were taken from an adult woman who had mild COVID-19 (a few samples of this study predate the infection). Cell type and time point are not known.

The chain is built from TRBV7-6 and TRBJ1-4; D might be TRBD1 (5 bases). Per the germline V gene, CDR1 is SGHVS and CDR2 is FNYEAQ. The length of the CDR3 is 15 residues. The V end was cut by 5 bases, the J end by 5 bases, with 15 bases between. The CDR3 DNA follows: TGTGCCAGCAGCCCCGGCAGGGTCGGGAATGAAAAACTGTTTTTT. Translation gives CASSPGRVGNEKLFF.

This clonotype was seen a handful of times. The J gene is TRBJ2-1, the V gene TRBV9, with unresolved D. The V end was cut by 1 base, the J end by 6 bases, with 2 bases between. CDR3 length: 11 residues. Germline V gene data show CDR1 as SGDLS and CDR2 as YYNGEE. The CDR3 region has the DNA TGTGCCAGCAGCGTATCCAATGAGCAGTTCTTC. Residues: CASSVSNEQFF.

This clonotype was observed at least ten times. The chain has TRBV5-6 and TRBJ2-2; no reliable D call. The germline CDR1 and CDR2 sequences are SGHDT and YYEEEE. CDR3 size: 12 residues. Trimming took off 4 bases at V and 6 bases at J, with 7 bases between the two ends. CDR3 nucleotide sequence: TGTGCCAGCAGCGTCGGACCCGGGGAGCTGTTTTTT. Its translation: CASSVGPGELFF.

This chain links TRBV7-9 with TRBJ2-5; 9 nucleotides match TRBD1. Germline-derived CDR1 and CDR2 are SEHNR and FQNEAQ (reference sequence). The V gene end was trimmed by 4 bases and the J gene end by 0 bases; junction bases not matched to a gene: 3. The CDR3 is 15 amino acids. The chain's CDR3 is CASSSRDRDQETQYF. The CDR3 DNA sequence: TGTGCCAGCAGCTCCCGGGACAGGGACCAAGAGACCCAGTACTTC.

The table lists this clonotype with a few counts. The chain employs TRBV7-9 and TRBJ2-7, with 11 nucleotides matching TRBD2. The germline V gene has CDR1 SEHNR and CDR2 FQNEAQ (reference sequence). This CDR3 has 16 residues. The V gene end was trimmed by 3 bases and the J gene end by 2 bases; junction bases not matched to a gene: 6. CDR3 in amino acids: CASSLTSGTLTYEQYF. In DNA, the CDR3 is TGTGCCAGCAGCTTGACTAGCGGGACTCTCACCTACGAGCAGTACTTC.

This clonotype was recorded many times. The chain couples TRBV29-1 to TRBJ2-7, with 11 bases matching TRBD1. The CDR3 loop spans 14 amino acids. Germline values: CDR1 SQVTM, CDR2 ANQGSEA. J lost 1 base, V lost 6 bases, and 5 bases had no gene match. In DNA, the CDR3 is TGCAGCGTCCGGGACAGGGGGGTTTCCTACGAGCAGTACTTC. Its translation is CSVRDRGVSYEQYF.

The chain combines TRBV24-1 with TRBJ2-2; D uncertain. Germline CDR1 KGHDR, CDR2 SFDVKD. V lost 4 bases and J lost 5, with 10 bases in between. The CDR3 loop spans 14 amino acids. CDR3 bases: TGTGCCACCAGTGAGGTAAAACAGACCGGGGAGCTGTTTTTT. This encodes CATSEVKQTGELFF.

The chain is built from TRBV2 and TRBJ2-7; TRBD2 matches at 7 bases. CDR1 SNHLY and CDR2 FYNNEI come from the germline V gene. The CDR3 extends over 16 amino acids. With V trimmed by 6 bases and J by 3 bases, 14 bases remained unmatched. The DNA for the CDR3 is TGTGCCAGCAGCGAGGGAGCGGGGACGGCGTACTACGAGCAGTACTTC. Its protein is CASSEGAGTAYYEQYF.

The J gene is TRBJ2-7, the V gene TRBV20-1; possible D gene TRBD1, 5 bases. The CDR3 has 14 amino acids. Trimming took 3 bases from V and 0 from J, leaving 12 bases between them. CDR1 is DFQATT, CDR2 SNEGSKA, per germline (reference sequence). This CDR3 reads CSASPTVGSYEQYF. CDR3 in DNA: TGCAGTGCTAGCCCGACAGTGGGCTCCTACGAGCAGTACTTC.

This clonotype showed up many times. The chain carries TRBV7-9 and TRBJ2-5, with 9 bases fitting TRBD2. The CDR3 spans 14 residues. V was clipped by 3 bases and J by 5 bases; unmatched bases: 4. In germline, CDR1 is SEHNR, CDR2 FQNEAQ (reference sequence). CDR3 nucleotides: TGTGCCAGCAGCTTGGGACTAGCATACGAGACCCAGTACTTC. Translated, it gives CASSLGLAYETQYF.

This clonotype was seen just once. The rearrangement uses TRBV7-9 and TRBJ2-5; no firm D call. This CDR3 comprises 15 residues. Germline-derived CDR1 and CDR2 are SEHNR and FQNEAQ (reference sequence). Trimming left V 5 bases short and J 1 base short, with 14 bases between. For the CDR3, the DNA is TGTGCCAGCAGCCAACTAATAGACTCCCAAGAGACCCAGTACTTC. Translated, it gives CASSQLIDSQETQYF.

The chain carries TRBV9 and TRBJ2-3, with D possibly being TRBD2 (6 bases). V lost 5 bases and J lost 0, with 10 bases in between. Germline V gene data show CDR1 as SGDLS and CDR2 as YYNGEE. The length of the CDR3 is 14 residues. This CDR3 reads CASRPGTSTDTQYF. DNA of the CDR3: TGTGCCAGCAGGCCGGGGACTAGCACAGATACGCAGTATTTT.

This sequence joins TRBV29-1 and TRBJ2-5, with 7 bases identical to TRBD2. The CDR3 runs 17 residues. J was trimmed by 4 bases and V by 3 bases; bases with no gene match: 17. The V gene's germline CDR1 is SQVTM and CDR2 ANQGSEA. CDR3 in DNA: TGCAGCGTTGATGCGCTAGCGGAGGGTATCGGGGGAGAGACCCAGTACTTC. Its protein is CSVDALAEGIGGETQYF.

This clonotype occurred a few times. The chain carries TRBV24-1 and TRBJ2-3; D is unclear. V was clipped by 5 bases and J by 6 bases, with 8 bases between them. CDR3 length equals 12 residues. Germline-derived CDR1 and CDR2 are KGHDR and SFDVKD. For the CDR3, the DNA is TGTGCCACCAGTGCCATTGGGGATACGCAGTATTTT. Translation: CATSAIGDTQYF.

This clonotype occurred a few times. The chain has TRBV6-2 or TRBV6-3 and TRBJ2-3; 8 nucleotides match TRBD2. Losses at the gene ends were 5 bases for V and 4 bases for J; bases not matched to a gene: 2. In germline, CDR1 is MNHEY, CDR2 SVGEGT. This CDR3 has 13 residues. CDR3 amino acids: CASSQREPDTQYF. In nucleotides, the CDR3 is TGTGCCAGCAGTCAGCGGGAGCCAGATACGCAGTATTTT.

The V call is TRBV11-2, the J call TRBJ2-5; TRBD2 matches 8 bases. Germline V gene data show CDR1 as SGHAT and CDR2 as FQNNGV. With V trimmed by 3 bases and J by 4 bases, 7 bases remained unmatched. The CDR3 runs to 15 residues. The CDR3 sequence is CASSFGLAVGETQYF. CDR3 sequence (DNA): TGTGCCAGCAGCTTCGGACTAGCAGTAGGAGAGACCCAGTACTTC.